This is a list of T cell receptor beta chains from one sample in a study of CD8+ T cells in alopecia areata. TCRdb keeps only in-frame clones here, not all; method: immunoSEQ multiplex PCR. The sample has some 180,000 clones; 50% to 70% are singletons. Specimen: CD4+ T cells sorted from blood, collected at week 0. The source of these receptors is a human donor with alopecia areata. CDR3s include the opening cysteine and the closing phenylalanine or tryptophan.

V,J,CDR3
TRBV2,TRBJ1-6,CASTNGQVPNSPLHF
TRBV5-4,TRBJ2-7,CASSFPGGASYEQYF
TRBV29-1,TRBJ2-1,CSVDRLAGSYNEQFF
TRBV7-3,TRBJ2-6,CASSSPGGNVLTF
TRBV5-1,TRBJ2-3,CASSLGTSLDTQYF
TRBV2,TRBJ2-3,CASSSTRAGQDTQYF
TRBV7-2,TRBJ2-3,CASSPAVGDNTDTQYF
TRBV5-1,TRBJ2-7,CASSLNYRPDEQYF
TRBV30,TRBJ1-5,CAWSVLGQSNQPQHF
TRBV7-9,TRBJ2-1,CASSFGIDEQFF
TRBV18,TRBJ2-4,CASSPQRDLLNIQYF
TRBV29-1,TRBJ1-1,CSVRRVMDTEAFF
TRBV29-1,TRBJ1-2,CSVGEQYGYTF
TRBV7-9,TRBJ2-7,CASSSGDSYEQYF
TRBV4-3,TRBJ2-3,CASSQEAGRIRTDTQYF
TRBV7-2,TRBJ1-2,CASSLKSNYGYTF
TRBV6-5,TRBJ2-7,CASRVNRDREQYF
TRBV5-1,TRBJ1-4,CASSPEPKYEKLFF
TRBV5-1,TRBJ2-7,CASSSGDRDSYEQYF
TRBV7-6,TRBJ2-5,CASSLDPPRAFTGTSRETQYF
TRBV4-1,TRBJ1-2,CASSQRSGETKLKSAWGVYTF
TRBV30,TRBJ1-2,CAWRSWRALGYTF
TRBV7-9,TRBJ2-3,CASSPTGDTQYF
TRBV30,TRBJ1-2,CASRTQGYTF
TRBV29-1,TRBJ1-4,CSVALAAGAGEKLFF
TRBV2,TRBJ2-5,CASNLMRTSGGSQETQYF
TRBV27,TRBJ2-1,CASSSGIFSYNEQFF
TRBV30,TRBJ1-1,CAWSDRGDTEAFF
TRBV7-3,TRBJ1-5,CASSLGRNQPQHF
TRBV19,TRBJ1-2,CASSISGTRANYGYTF
TRBV15,TRBJ2-1,CATSKPGGSYNEQFF
TRBV10-2,TRBJ2-5,CASSDSDQEETQYF
TRBV4-3,TRBJ1-2,CASSPEGPRGYTF
TRBV13,TRBJ1-2,CASSLDGGANYGYTF
TRBV4-1,TRBJ2-3,CASSRYIGDTQYF
TRBV7-2,TRBJ2-1,CASRVNRGGAGEQFF
TRBV29-1,TRBJ1-2,CSVDGSQGARGYTF
TRBV19,TRBJ1-1,CASSRAGRGNWYTEAFF
TRBV29-1,TRBJ1-2,CSVVQGGGYTF
TRBV27,TRBJ1-1,CASSFRVPLTEAFF
TRBV25-1,TRBJ1-1,CASSLGSGTEAFF
TRBV2,TRBJ2-1,CAGGTESYNEQFF
TRBV5-1,TRBJ2-7,CASSPDTRYEQYF
TRBV5-1,TRBJ1-1,CASSRQGESMNTEAFF
TRBV15,TRBJ2-3,CATSRLAGLTDTQYF
TRBV4-3,TRBJ2-7,CASSQERWYEQYF
TRBV10-3,TRBJ2-1,CAIKTVSYNEQFF
TRBV27,TRBJ1-2,CATREGAHGYTF
TRBV29-1,TRBJ2-5,CSVDQAGGETQYF
TRBV30,TRBJ2-7,CAWNRGKGREQYF
TRBV30,TRBJ1-1,CAWSRPLDLPPEAFF
TRBV2,TRBJ2-5,CASSPRRGSGYQETQYF